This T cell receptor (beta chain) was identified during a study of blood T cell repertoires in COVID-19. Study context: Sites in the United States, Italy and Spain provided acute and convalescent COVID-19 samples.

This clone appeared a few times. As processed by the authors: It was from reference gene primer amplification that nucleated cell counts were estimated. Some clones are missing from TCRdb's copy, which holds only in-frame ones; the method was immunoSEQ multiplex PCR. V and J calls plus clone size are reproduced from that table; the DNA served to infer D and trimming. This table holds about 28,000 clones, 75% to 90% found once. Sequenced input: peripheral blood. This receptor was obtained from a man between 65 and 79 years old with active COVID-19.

The CDR3 coding sequence is TGTGCCAGCACAAAGGCGCCGGGTCCGGATCTGCCCCAGCATTTT. Translation gives CASTKAPGPDLPQHF. The V call is TRBV2, the J call TRBJ1-5; D remains ambiguous. This CDR3 region has 15 residues. Trimming took off 7 bases at V and 9 bases at J, with 22 bases between the two ends. Germline assignment: CDR1 SNHLY and CDR2 FYNNEI.